The 21 T cell receptor beta chains given below trace back to one sample, sequenced in a study of blood T cell repertoires in COVID-19. Assay: immunoSEQ multiplex PCR; the TCRdb copy retains only in-frame clones and omits some. The sample gives about 70,000 clones, approximately 90% of which show up once; around 8% is in the top ten. Sequenced: peripheral blood. The origin of the receptors is a human donor in a cohort sampled during active COVID-19.

The chain uses TRBV11-2 and TRBJ2-2; D is uncertain. The CDR3 sequence is 16 residues long. The ends were cut back, 1 base at V and 2 bases at J, with 11 bases in the middle. Germline CDR1 SGHAT, CDR2 FQNNGV. The CDR3 DNA reads TGTGCCAGCAGCTTAGTTTCTAAACCTAACACCGGGGAGCTGTTTTTT. Residues: CASSLVSKPNTGELFF.

This clone occurred once. The rearrangement joins TRBV15 to TRBJ1-1, with D perhaps TRBD1 (6 bases). This CDR3 comprises 15 residues. The V end was cut by 5 bases, the J end by 6 bases, with 19 bases between. Germline V gene lookup returns CDR1 LNHNV and CDR2 YYDKDF (reference sequence). Here the CDR3 reads CATSGTAGAWAEAFF. The DNA for the CDR3 is TGTGCCACCAGCGGGACCGCAGGGGCCTGGGCTGAAGCTTTCTTT.

The table lists this clone with a few counts. V and J are TRBV30 and TRBJ2-7; D is perhaps TRBD2 (6 bases). The CDR3 covers 17 residues. V dropped 0 bases and J dropped 2 bases, with 20 bases sitting between them. Germline V lookup: CDR1 GTSNPN, CDR2 SVGIG (reference sequence). CDR3 residues: CAWSVQVPGGKTYEQYF. In DNA, the CDR3 is TGTGCCTGGAGTGTACAGGTCCCCGGAGGGAAAACCTACGAGCAGTACTTC.

This chain uses TRBV7-9 with TRBJ1-4, with 10 bases fitting TRBD1. Germline V gene lookup returns CDR1 SEHNR and CDR2 FQNEAQ (reference sequence). V was clipped by 5 bases and J by 3 bases; unmatched bases: 3. The CDR3 consists of 15 residues. The CDR3 protein is CASSRGTGANEKLFF. As DNA, the CDR3 is TGTGCCAGCAGCCGGGGGACAGGGGCTAATGAAAAACTGTTTTTT.

The sample holds one count of this clone. This rearrangement joins TRBV15 to TRBJ1-2; D unclear. Trimming pared 1 base from V and 8 bases from J, leaving 14 bases between. CDR3 size: 14 residues. Looked up from germline, CDR1 is LNHNV and CDR2 is YYDKDF (reference sequence). The CDR3 loop reads CATSRGIVVGGYTF. The CDR3 DNA reads as TGTGCCACCAGCAGAGGTATCGTGGTGGGCGGCTACACCTTC.

This chain links TRBV19 with TRBJ2-7; 12 bases match TRBD2. This CDR3 contains 16 residues. Losses at the gene ends were 4 bases for V and 2 bases for J; bases not matched to a gene: 6. CDR1 and CDR2 from the germline V gene are LNHDA and SQIVND (reference sequence). Here the CDR3 DNA reads TGTGCCAGTAGTACGGGACTAGCGGGTGAAACCTACGAGCAGTACTTC. Translating gives CASSTGLAGETYEQYF. Together with reference TRBV19 and TRBJ2-7, the CDR3 gives the full variable domain: DGGITQSPKYLFRKEGQNVTLSCEQNLNHDAMYWYRQDPGQGLRLIYYSQIVNDFQKGDIAEGYSVSREKKESFPLTVTSAQKNPTAFYLCASSTGLAGETYEQYFGPGTRLTVT.

The rearrangement joins TRBV4-3 to TRBJ2-7; 8 nucleotides align to TRBD1. The CDR3 length is 15 residues. Germline V lookup: CDR1 LGHNA, CDR2 YSLEER. The J segment lost 3 bases and the V segment lost 0 bases, leaving 4 bases of the junction unmatched. The DNA for the CDR3 is TGCGCCAGCAGCCAAGAAGGACAGGGTCTCTACGAGCAGTACTTC. Residues: CASSQEGQGLYEQYF.

The chain combines TRBV27 with TRBJ1-2; no clear D. The CDR3 covers 14 residues. CDR1 is MNHEY and CDR2 is SMNVEV in the germline V gene (reference sequence). Trimming stripped 6 bases from V and 3 bases from J, with 14 bases between. CDR3 residues: CASSPLERYYGYTF. The CDR3 DNA follows: TGTGCCAGCAGCCCCCTTGAGCGCTACTATGGCTACACCTTC.

V is TRBV11-2 and J is TRBJ2-7; a weak D match, TRBD1 (6 bases). Looked up from germline, CDR1 is SGHAT and CDR2 is FQNNGV. V was shortened by 0 bases and J by 3 bases, with 15 bases between the two germline ends. This CDR3 region has 16 residues. The CDR3 bases are TGTGCCAGCAGCTTAGATCGGACAGCCAACTACTACGAGCAGTACTTC. It yields the protein CASSLDRTANYYEQYF. The full variable domain, with the rest looked up from reference TRBV11-2 and TRBJ2-7, is EAGVAQSPRYKIIEKRQSVAFWCNPISGHATLYWYQQILGQGPKLLIQFQNNGVVDDSQLPKDRFSAERLKGVDSTLKIQPAKLEDSAVYLCASSLDRTANYYEQYFGPGTRLTVT.

The chain is built from TRBV7-8 and TRBJ2-7; a possible D gene is TRBD2 (6 bases). V lost 1 base, J lost 6 bases, and 25 bases lay in between. CDR1 is SGHVS and CDR2 is FQNEAQ in the germline V gene. The CDR3 loop spans 18 amino acids. CDR3 nucleotide sequence: TGTGCCAGCAGCTTAGAGCCCCCCTCGACTAGGAGGGCTGGCGAGCAGTACTTC. Protein sequence: CASSLEPPSTRRAGEQYF.

This chain joins TRBV7-6 and TRBJ1-1; D is possibly TRBD1 (5 bases). The length of the CDR3 is 15 residues. Germline V gene lookup returns CDR1 SGHVS and CDR2 FNYEAQ. V was cut by 6 bases and J by 0 bases, with 14 bases left in between. The CDR3 region has the DNA TGTGCCAGCAGTTCCTCGAAAGGGGTGAACACTGAAGCTTTCTTT. Encoded protein: CASSSSKGVNTEAFF.

This chain joins TRBV5-1 and TRBJ1-1, with D tentatively TRBD1 (5 bases). The germline V and J ends were trimmed by 4 bases and 3 bases, with 13 bases remaining between them. This CDR3 spans 14 amino acids. The germline V gene has CDR1 SGHRS and CDR2 YFSETQ. The CDR3 loop reads CASSIGGAHTEAFF. CDR3 sequence (DNA): TGCGCCAGCAGCATCGGGGGTGCGCACACTGAAGCTTTCTTT. Variable domain in full (rest from reference TRBV5-1 and TRBJ1-1): KAGVTQTPRYLIKTRGQQVTLSCSPISGHRSVSWYQQTPGQGLQFLFEYFSETQRNKGNFPGRFSGRQFSNSRSEMNVSTLELGDSALYLCASSIGGAHTEAFFGQGTRLTVV.

The chain employs TRBV2 and TRBJ1-6; unclear D gene. This CDR3 contains 12 residues. Germline assignment: CDR1 SNHLY and CDR2 FYNNEI. Trimming removed 5 bases from V and 6 bases from J, with 5 bases in between. The CDR3 spells CASSSVNSPLHF. In nucleotides, the CDR3 is TGTGCCAGCAGTTCAGTTAATTCACCCCTCCACTTT.

V usage is TRBV4-1 and J usage is TRBJ1-4, with a tentative D call TRBD1 (6 bases). Germline CDR1 and CDR2: MGHRA and YSYEKL. This CDR3 comprises 15 residues. V was pared by 1 base and J by 7 bases, with 13 bases between. The CDR3 DNA reads TGCGCCAGCAGCCAAGTAGGGACAAGGGGTGAAAAACTGTTTTTT. Protein: CASSQVGTRGEKLFF.

V and J are TRBV14 and TRBJ2-7; TRBD1 matches 10 bases. The CDR3 runs to 18 residues. With 0 bases clipped from V and 2 bases from J, the junction kept 10 bases outside the gene matches. Germline V gives CDR1 SGHDN, CDR2 FVKESK. CDR3 bases: TGTGCCAGCAGCCAAGATGAAGGCCCCGGGACAGGGGCCTACGAGCAGTACTTC. It is translated as CASSQDEGPGTGAYEQYF.

The chain employs TRBV11-2 and TRBJ1-2; 10 positions agree with TRBD1. Trimming took 5 bases from V and 2 from J; bases not matched to a gene: 5. The CDR3 sequence is 15 residues long. Germline CDR1 reads SGHAT; CDR2 reads FQNNGV. In nucleotides, the CDR3 is TGTGCCAGCAGCCCGTTGACAGGGGGCAACTATGGCTACACCTTC. It codes for CASSPLTGGNYGYTF.

The rearrangement uses TRBV4-1 and TRBJ2-7, with TRBD2 matching over 10 bases. In germline, CDR1 is MGHRA, CDR2 YSYEKL. The ends lost 7 bases at V and 0 bases at J; junction bases unmatched: 12. The CDR3 length is 17 residues. The DNA of the CDR3 is TGCGCCAGCACCCCGGGGCGGCTAGCGGGGGTCTCCTACGAGCAGTACTTC. Protein product: CASTPGRLAGVSYEQYF.

The chain combines TRBV11-2 with TRBJ2-7; no clear D. CDR1 and CDR2 (germline): SGHAT, FQNNGV. The CDR3 is made up of 13 amino acids. The V and J ends lost 5 bases and 0 bases respectively, with 8 bases between them. The CDR3 reads CASSSPRSYEQYF. The DNA of the CDR3 is TGTGCCAGCAGCAGCCCTCGCTCCTACGAGCAGTACTTC.

This chain's CDR3 is CASSDRGGVTDTQYF. The DNA for the CDR3 is TGTGCCAGCAGCGACCGGGGCGGGGTCACAGATACGCAGTATTTT. The rearrangement links TRBV9 to TRBJ2-3; D may be TRBD2 (6 bases). The length of the CDR3 is 15 residues. Germline assignment: CDR1 SGDLS and CDR2 YYNGEE. Trimming removed 3 bases from V and 2 bases from J, with 13 bases in between.

The CDR3 DNA follows: TGTGCCAGCAGCTATGACAGTCGAGACTCACCCCTCCACTTT. It translates to CASSYDSRDSPLHF. V gene TRBV11-2 combines with J gene TRBJ1-6, with D perhaps TRBD1 (5 bases). Trimming cost V 4 bases and J 10 bases, with 14 bases left between them. CDR1 is SGHAT and CDR2 is FQNNGV in the germline V gene. The length of the CDR3 is 14 residues.

The gene calls are TRBV28 and TRBJ1-1, with 8 nucleotides matching TRBD1. V lost 4 bases to trimming and J lost 3 bases; unmatched junction nucleotides: 10. The CDR3 loop spans 16 amino acids. CDR1 and CDR2 (germline): MDHEN, SYDVKM. The CDR3 sequence: CASSSSPGQVDTEAFF. The CDR3 DNA sequence: TGTGCCAGCAGTTCCAGCCCGGGACAGGTGGACACTGAAGCTTTCTTT.